A selection of T cell receptor beta chains follows, all from one sample in a study of regulatory T cells in long-lasting Graves disease. TCRdb reprocessed the multiplex PCR reads via MiXCR and lists one record per CDR3 protein. The table shows about 660,000 distinct CDR3 sequences, with 30% occurring only once. This material consisted of peripheral blood mononuclear cells (PBMCs), taken when the disease was refractory, from a patient treated with antithyroid drugs. The receptors originated from a female donor with Graves disease. Each CDR3 is given with its conserved first and last residue. Expanded clones get a size class; other rows say once, few or many, or leave the size out.

abundance | v_gene | CDR3aa
few | TRBV6-1 | CASRPSEGVSYEQYF
. | TRBV12-3/TRBV12-4 | CASRGGANVLTF
many | TRBV12-3/TRBV12-4 | CASSPTGAYGYTF
few | TRBV4-1 | CASSQVATLGLAGEGGETQYF
once | TRBV5-1 | CASSLRSGTGDPGNTIYF
. | TRBV7-2 | CASSDSLLSYGYTF
. | TRBV7-3 | CASSLPGTGGELLF
. | TRBV7-2 | CASSLGGAGTRPEKLFF
. | TRBV30 | CAWSVPGQGAQPQHF
few | TRBV28 | CASSLGTIDTEAFF